This T cell receptor (beta chain) was observed in a study of radiotherapy plus CTLA-4 blockade in lung cancer. Study information: Overall, 18% of patients showed an objective response, while roughly 28% attained disease control.

Whole-study findings and limits: According to reports, early shifts in blood T cell clones, alongside interferon-beta, forecast response most accurately. Researchers report tumor-derived TCR clones expanding in blood after radiotherapy plus ipilimumab.

Those with chemo-refractory metastatic non-small-cell lung cancer were treated with focal radiation combined with CTLA-4 blockade using ipilimumab. Libraries were prepared by immunoSEQ multiplex PCR; TCRdb keeps only in-frame clonotypes and omits some of them. There are roughly 30,000 clones in the sample; approximately 77% occur only once, and 20% to 25% lies in the top ten. The J segment lost 2 bases and the V segment lost 0 bases, leaving 1 base of the junction unmatched. Germline lookup yields CDR1 SGDLS and CDR2 YYNGEE. The CDR3 is made up of 14 amino acids. As regards this clone: Its antigen is not known.

The TCR comes from a human donor with non-small cell lung cancer that progressed on radiotherapy plus ipilimumab. The material sequenced was peripheral blood, taken from a patient treated with radiotherapy plus ipilimumab. The V gene is TRBV9, the J gene TRBJ2-5, with 7 bases aligning to TRBD2. CDR3 coding DNA: TGTGCCAGCAGCGTAGAGGGACTACAAGAGACCCAGTACTTC. It translates to CASSVEGLQETQYF. Drawing the rest from reference TRBV9 and TRBJ2-5, the complete variable domain is DSGVTQTPKHLITATGQRVTLRCSPRSGDLSVYWYQQSLDQGLQFLIQYYNGEERAKGNILERFSAQQFPDLHSELNLSSLELGDSALYFCASSVEGLQETQYFGPGTRLLVL.